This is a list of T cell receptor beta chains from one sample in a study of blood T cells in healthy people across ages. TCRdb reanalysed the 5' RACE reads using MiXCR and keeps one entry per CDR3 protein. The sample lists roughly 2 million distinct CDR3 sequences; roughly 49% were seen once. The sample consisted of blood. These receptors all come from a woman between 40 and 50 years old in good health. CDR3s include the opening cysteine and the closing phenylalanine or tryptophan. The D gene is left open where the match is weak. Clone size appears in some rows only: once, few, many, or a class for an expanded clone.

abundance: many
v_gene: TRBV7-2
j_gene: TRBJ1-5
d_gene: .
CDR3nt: TGTGCCAGCAGCTCCTCCGTCCTACAGCCCCAGCATTTT
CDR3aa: CASSSSVLQPQHF

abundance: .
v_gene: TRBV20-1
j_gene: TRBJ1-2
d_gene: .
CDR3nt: TGCAGTGCTACACAGGGAAAAGGCTACACCTTC
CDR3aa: CSATQGKGYTF

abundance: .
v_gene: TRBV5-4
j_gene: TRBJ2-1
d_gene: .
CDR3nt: TGTGCCAGCAGCTTAGCTAGCTGTGAGCAGTTCTTC
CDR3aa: CASSLASCEQFF

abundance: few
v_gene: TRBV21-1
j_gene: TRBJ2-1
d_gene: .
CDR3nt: TGTGCCAGCAGCAAAGACAGGACTTCTACTAATGAGCAGTTCTTC
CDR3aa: CASSKDRTSTNEQFF

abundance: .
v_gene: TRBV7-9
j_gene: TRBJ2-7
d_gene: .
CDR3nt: TGTGCCAGCAGCGTATCCCCAGCATCCTACGAGCAGTACTTC
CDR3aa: CASSVSPASYEQYF

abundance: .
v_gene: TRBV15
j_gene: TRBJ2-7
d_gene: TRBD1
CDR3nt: TGTGCCACCAGCGAAAGGACAGGCGGAATGGACGAGCAGTACTTC
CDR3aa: CATSERTGGMDEQYF

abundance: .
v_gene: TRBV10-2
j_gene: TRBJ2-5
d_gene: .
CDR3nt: TGCGCCAGCAGTTCCCCCGGACTACAGAAAGAGACCCAGTACTTC
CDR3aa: CASSSPGLQKETQYF

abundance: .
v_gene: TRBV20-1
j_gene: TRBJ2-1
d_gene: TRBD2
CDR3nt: TGCAGTGCTGTAGCGGGGGGGTTAAACAATGAGCAGTTCTTC
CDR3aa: CSAVAGGLNNEQFF

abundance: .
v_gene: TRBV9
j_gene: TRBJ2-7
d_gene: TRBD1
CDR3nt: TGTGCCAGCAGCGGGGGGACAGGGAACTCCTACGAGCAGTACTTC
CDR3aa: CASSGGTGNSYEQYF

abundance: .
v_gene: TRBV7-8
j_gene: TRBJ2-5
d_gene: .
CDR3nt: TGTGCCAGCAGCTCCCCGGCCTCGGCTACCGTCGGGACCCAGTACTTC
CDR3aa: CASSSPASATVGTQYF

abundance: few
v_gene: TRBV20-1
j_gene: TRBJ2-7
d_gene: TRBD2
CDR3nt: TGCAGTGCCACGATTGCGGGGGGCGGGTACGAGCAGTACTTC
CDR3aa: CSATIAGGGYEQYF

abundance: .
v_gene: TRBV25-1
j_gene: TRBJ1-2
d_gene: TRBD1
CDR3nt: TGTGCCAGCAGAGAATCCGGGACAGGGTATGGCTACACCTTC
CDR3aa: CASRESGTGYGYTF

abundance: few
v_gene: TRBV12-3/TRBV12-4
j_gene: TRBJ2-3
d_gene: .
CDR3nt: TGTGCCAGCAGTGTATCGGACTTGTCAGATACGCAGTATTTT
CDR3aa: CASSVSDLSDTQYF

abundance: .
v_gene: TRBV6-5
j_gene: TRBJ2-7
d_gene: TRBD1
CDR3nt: TGTGCCAGCAGTTACTCCGGGGCAGGGGGCATCAACGAGCAGTACTTC
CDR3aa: CASSYSGAGGINEQYF

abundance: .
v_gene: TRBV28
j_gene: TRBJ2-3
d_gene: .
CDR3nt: TGTGCCAGCAGAGGGTTAGGGGGCGGGGGTAGAGATACGCAGTATTTT
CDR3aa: CASRGLGGGGRDTQYF

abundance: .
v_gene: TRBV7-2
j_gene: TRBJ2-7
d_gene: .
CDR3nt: TGTGCCAGCAGCTTACGGCTCGGTAGTCGGTCCTACGAGCAGTACTTC
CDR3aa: CASSLRLGSRSYEQYF

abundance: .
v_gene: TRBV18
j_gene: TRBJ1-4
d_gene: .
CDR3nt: TGTGCCAGCTCTTTCGGCTTTGGGGAAAAACTGTTTTTT
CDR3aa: CASSFGFGEKLFF

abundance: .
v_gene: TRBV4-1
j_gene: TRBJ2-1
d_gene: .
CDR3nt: TGCGCCAGCAGCCAAATAGGGCACTCCTACAATGAGCAGTTCTTC
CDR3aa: CASSQIGHSYNEQFF

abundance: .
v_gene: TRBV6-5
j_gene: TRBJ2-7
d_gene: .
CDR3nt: TGTGCCAGCAGTTACCGATCAGGGGCCTCCTACGAGCAGTACTTC
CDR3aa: CASSYRSGASYEQYF

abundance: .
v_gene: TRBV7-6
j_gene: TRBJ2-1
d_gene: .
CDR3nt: TGTGCCAGCAGCCCCCTGGGGGCCTACTCCTACAATGAGCAGTTCTTC
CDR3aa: CASSPLGAYSYNEQFF

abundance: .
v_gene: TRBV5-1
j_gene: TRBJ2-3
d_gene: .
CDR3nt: TGTGCCAGCAGTTTAGGAGGGGCGTTGACAGATACGCAGTATTTT
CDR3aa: CASSLGGALTDTQYF

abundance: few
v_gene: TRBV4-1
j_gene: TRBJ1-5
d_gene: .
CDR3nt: TGCGCCAGCAGCCAAGATGTGGTTCAGCCCCAGCATTTT
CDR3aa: CASSQDVVQPQHF

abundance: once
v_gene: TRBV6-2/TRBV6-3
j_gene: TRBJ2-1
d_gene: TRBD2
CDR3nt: TGTGCCAGCCATAGCGGGGGGACCCACCAAGAGACCCAGTTCTTC
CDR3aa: CASHSGGTHQETQFF

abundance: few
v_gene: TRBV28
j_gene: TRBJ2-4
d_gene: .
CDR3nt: TGTGCCAGCAGTCCTCCGGGGACCCTAGCCAAAAACATTCAGTACTTC
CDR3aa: CASSPPGTLAKNIQYF

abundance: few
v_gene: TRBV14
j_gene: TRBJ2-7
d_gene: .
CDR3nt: TGTGCCAGCAGCCCCCCGGGAAGGGTCTACGAGCAGTACTTC
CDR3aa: CASSPPGRVYEQYF

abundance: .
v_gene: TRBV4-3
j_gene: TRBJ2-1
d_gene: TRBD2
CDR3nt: TGCGCCAGCAGCCAAGAAATAGGGACTAAGGGCGCGAATGAGCAGTTCTTC
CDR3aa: CASSQEIGTKGANEQFF

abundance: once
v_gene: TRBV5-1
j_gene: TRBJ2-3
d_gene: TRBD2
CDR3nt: TGCGCCAGCAGCGGAAAGGGGACTAGCTATTTCTCAGATACGCAGTATTTT
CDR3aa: CASSGKGTSYFSDTQYF

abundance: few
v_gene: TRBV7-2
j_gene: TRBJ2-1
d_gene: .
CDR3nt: TGTGCCAGCAGCTTAGAGGGAGGGGGGGCCTCTTACAATGAGCAGTTCTTC
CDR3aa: CASSLEGGGASYNEQFF

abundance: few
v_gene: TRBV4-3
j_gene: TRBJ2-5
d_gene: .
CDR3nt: TGCGCCAGCAGCCAAGTCCCGAAGGGGCAAGAGACCCAGTACTTC
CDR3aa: CASSQVPKGQETQYF

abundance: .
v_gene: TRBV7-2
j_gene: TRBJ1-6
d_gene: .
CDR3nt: TGTGCCAGCAGCATAGAGCCACAGACTAGAACGCCCCTCCACTTT
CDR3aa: CASSIEPQTRTPLHF

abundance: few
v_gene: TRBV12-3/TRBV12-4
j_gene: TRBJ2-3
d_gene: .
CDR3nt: TGTGCCAGCAGCCTTAACTTAGCGACAGATACGCAGTATTTT
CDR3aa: CASSLNLATDTQYF

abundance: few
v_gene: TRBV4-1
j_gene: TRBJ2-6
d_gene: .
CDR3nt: TGCGCCAGCAGCCAAGAAGGGGGGCCTAAAATCGGGGCCAACGTCCTGACTTTC
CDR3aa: CASSQEGGPKIGANVLTF

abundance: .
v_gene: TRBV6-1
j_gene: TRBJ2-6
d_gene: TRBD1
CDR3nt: TGTGCCAGCAGTCATCCGGGACAGACCCGCTCTGGGGCCAACGTCCTGACTTTC
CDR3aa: CASSHPGQTRSGANVLTF

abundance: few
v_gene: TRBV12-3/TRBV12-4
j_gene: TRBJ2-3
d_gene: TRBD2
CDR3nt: TGTGCCAGCAGTCCGACTAGCGGGGCCCGAGATACGCAGTATTTT
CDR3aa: CASSPTSGARDTQYF

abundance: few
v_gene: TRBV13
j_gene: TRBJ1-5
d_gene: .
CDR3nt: TGTGCCAGCAGCTTAGATGGTCCATCGGGGCAGCCCCAGCATTTT
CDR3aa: CASSLDGPSGQPQHF

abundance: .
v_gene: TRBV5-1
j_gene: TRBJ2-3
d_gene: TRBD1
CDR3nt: TGCGCCAGCAGCTCCCGTGGGACAGGAAGCACAGATACGCAGTATTTT
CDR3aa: CASSSRGTGSTDTQYF

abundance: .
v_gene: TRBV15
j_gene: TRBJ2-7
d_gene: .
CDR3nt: TGTGCCACCAGCAGAGATCGACAGTTGCAGCAGTACTTC
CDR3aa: CATSRDRQLQQYF

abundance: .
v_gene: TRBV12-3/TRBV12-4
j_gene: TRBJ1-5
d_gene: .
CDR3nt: TGTGCCAGCAGTTTAGGAAACGGTCAGCCCCAGCATTTT
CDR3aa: CASSLGNGQPQHF

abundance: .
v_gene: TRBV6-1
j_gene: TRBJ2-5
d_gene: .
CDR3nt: TGTGCCAGCAGTGAATTTCACCAAGAGACCCAGTACTTC
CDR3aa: CASSEFHQETQYF

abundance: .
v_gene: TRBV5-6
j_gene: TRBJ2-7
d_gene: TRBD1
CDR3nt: TGTGCCAGCAGCGTGTTGGACAGGTACGAGCAGTACTTC
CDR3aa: CASSVLDRYEQYF

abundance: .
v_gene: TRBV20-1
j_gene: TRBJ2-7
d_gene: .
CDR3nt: TGCAGTGCTAGAGGGGGCGCCGGGTCCTACGAGCAGTACTTC
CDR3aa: CSARGGAGSYEQYF

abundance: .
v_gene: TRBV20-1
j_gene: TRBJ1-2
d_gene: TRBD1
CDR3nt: TGCAGTGCTAGTGGAGGGACAGGCTATAGCTATGGCTACACCTTC
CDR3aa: CSASGGTGYSYGYTF

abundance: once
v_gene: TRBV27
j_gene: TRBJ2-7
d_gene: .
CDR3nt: TGTGCCAGCAGCATAGGCCCGACAGACACCTACGAGCAGTACTTC
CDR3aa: CASSIGPTDTYEQYF